The clone carrying this TCR beta chain was counted many times. Its antigen is undetermined. The record originates from a study of identical twins. Study-wide points: Where beta out-of-frame sequences were concerned, excess twin sharing was weaker.

The CDR3 contains 13 residues. V gave up 4 bases and J gave up 5 bases; unmatched junction bases: 7. CDR1 and CDR2 from the germline V gene are SQVTM and ANQGSEA. Using its own MiXCR run on the 5' RACE reads, TCRdb lists one record per CDR3 protein. The repertoire holds roughly 700,000 distinct CDR3 sequences, over 8.5% seen once, with roughly 0.97% in the top ten. The same sample was also studied in work on yellow fever vaccine responses in identical twins.

The sample taken for sequencing was PBMCs. The source of this sequence is a woman aged 18-29 years in good health. The gene calls are TRBV29-1 and TRBJ2-5, with 7 bases lining up with TRBD2. The CDR3 sequence: CSVVGRDSETQYF. DNA of the CDR3: TGCAGCGTTGTGGGGAGGGATAGTGAGACCCAGTACTTC. Using reference TRBV29-1 and TRBJ2-5 for the parts outside the CDR3, the full variable domain is SAVISQKPSRDICQRGTSLTIQCQVDSQVTMMFWYRQQPGQSLTLIATANQGSEATYESGFVIDKFPISRPNLTFSTLTVSNMSPEDSSIYLCSVVGRDSETQYFGPGTRLLVL.